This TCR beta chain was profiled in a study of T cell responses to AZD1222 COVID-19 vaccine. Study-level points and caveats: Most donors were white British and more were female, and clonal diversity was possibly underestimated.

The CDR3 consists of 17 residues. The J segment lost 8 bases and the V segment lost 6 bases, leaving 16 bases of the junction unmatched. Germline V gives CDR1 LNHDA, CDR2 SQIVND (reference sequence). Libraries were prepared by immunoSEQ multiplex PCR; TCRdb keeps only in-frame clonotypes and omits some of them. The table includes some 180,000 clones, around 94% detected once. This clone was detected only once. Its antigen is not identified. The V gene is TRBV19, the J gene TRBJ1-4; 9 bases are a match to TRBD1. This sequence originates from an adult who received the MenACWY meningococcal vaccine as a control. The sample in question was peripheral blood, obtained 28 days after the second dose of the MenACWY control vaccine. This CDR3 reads CASSRDRSGTGIEKLFF. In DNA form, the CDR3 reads TGTGCCAGTAGCCGAGACCGATCGGGGACAGGGATAGAAAAACTGTTTTTT.